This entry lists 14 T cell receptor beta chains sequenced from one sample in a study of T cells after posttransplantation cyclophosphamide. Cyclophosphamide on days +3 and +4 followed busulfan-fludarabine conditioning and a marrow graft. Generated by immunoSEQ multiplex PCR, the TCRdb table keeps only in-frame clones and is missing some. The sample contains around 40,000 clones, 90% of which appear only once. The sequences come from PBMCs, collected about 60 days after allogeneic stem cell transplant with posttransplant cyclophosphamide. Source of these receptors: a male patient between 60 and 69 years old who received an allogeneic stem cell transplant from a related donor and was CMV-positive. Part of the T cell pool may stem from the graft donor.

CDR3 region: CASSDEASGKNEQFF. In DNA, the CDR3 is TGTGCCAGCAGTGACGAGGCTAGCGGGAAGAATGAGCAGTTCTTC. This chain joins TRBV6-4 and TRBJ2-1; 9 positions agree with TRBD2. This CDR3 has 15 residues. Germline CDR1 is MRHNA and CDR2 is SNTAGT. After removal of 2 bases from V and 7 bases from J, the junction contained 6 bases not matched to a gene.

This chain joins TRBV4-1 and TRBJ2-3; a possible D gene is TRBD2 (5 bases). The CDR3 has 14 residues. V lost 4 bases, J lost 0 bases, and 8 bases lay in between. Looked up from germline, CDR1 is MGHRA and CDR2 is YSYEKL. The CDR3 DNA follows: TGCGCCAGCAGCCGCCGGACTAGCACAGATACGCAGTATTTT. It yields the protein CASSRRTSTDTQYF.

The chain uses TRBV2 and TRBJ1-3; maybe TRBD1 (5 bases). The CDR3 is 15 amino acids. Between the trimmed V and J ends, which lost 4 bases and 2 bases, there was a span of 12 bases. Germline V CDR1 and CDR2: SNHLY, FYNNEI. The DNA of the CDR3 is TGTGCCAGCAGTGCTGAGACAGTCCCTGGAAACACCATATATTTT. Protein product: CASSAETVPGNTIYF.

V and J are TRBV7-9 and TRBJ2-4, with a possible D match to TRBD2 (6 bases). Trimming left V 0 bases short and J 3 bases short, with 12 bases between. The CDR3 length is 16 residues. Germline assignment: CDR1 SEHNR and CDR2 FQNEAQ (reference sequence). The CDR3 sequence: CASSLAWRGDKNIQYF. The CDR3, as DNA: TGTGCCAGCAGCTTAGCGTGGCGGGGAGACAAAAACATTCAGTACTTC. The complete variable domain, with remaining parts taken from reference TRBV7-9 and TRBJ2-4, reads DTGVSQNPRHKITKRGQNVTFRCDPISEHNRLYWYRQTLGQGPEFLTYFQNEAQLEKSRLLSDRFSAERPKGSFSTLEIQRTEQGDSAMYLCASSLAWRGDKNIQYFGAGTRLSVL.

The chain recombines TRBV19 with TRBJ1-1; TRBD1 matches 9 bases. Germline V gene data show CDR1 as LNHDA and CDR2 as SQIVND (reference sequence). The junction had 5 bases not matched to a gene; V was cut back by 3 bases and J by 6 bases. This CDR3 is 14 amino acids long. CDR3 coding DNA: TGTGCCAGTAGTATCGGACAGGGGCGCCCTGAAGCTTTCTTT. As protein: CASSIGQGRPEAFF.

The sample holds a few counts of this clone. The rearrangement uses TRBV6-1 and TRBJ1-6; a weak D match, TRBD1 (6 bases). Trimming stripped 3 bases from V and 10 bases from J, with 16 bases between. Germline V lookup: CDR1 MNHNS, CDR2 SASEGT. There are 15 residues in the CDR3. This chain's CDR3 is CASSDLRGTGSPLHF. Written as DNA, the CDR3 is TGTGCCAGCAGTGATCTCAGGGGTACTGGCTCACCCCTCCACTTT.

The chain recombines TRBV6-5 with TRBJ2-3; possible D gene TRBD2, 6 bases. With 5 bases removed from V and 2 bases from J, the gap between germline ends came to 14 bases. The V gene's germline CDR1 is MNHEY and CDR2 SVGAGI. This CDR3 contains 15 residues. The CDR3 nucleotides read TGTGCCAGCAGTCCTACCGGGGGAAACACAGATACGCAGTATTTT. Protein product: CASSPTGGNTDTQYF.

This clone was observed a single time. CDR3 in DNA: TGCGCCAGCGGGGCCGGGACAGCCACAGATACGCAGTATTTT. Its protein product is CASGAGTATDTQYF. The rearrangement uses TRBV5-1 and TRBJ2-3, with TRBD1 matching 7 bases. The V gene end was trimmed by 7 bases and the J gene end by 2 bases; junction bases not matched to a gene: 7. The germline V gene encodes CDR1 SGHRS and CDR2 YFSETQ. There are 14 residues in the CDR3.

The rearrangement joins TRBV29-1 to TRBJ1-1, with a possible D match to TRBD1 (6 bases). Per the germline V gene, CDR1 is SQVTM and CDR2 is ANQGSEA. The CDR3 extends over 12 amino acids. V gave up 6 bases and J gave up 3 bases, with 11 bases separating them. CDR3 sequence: CSVGHGDTEAFF. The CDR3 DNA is TGCAGCGTGGGACATGGTGACACTGAAGCTTTCTTT.

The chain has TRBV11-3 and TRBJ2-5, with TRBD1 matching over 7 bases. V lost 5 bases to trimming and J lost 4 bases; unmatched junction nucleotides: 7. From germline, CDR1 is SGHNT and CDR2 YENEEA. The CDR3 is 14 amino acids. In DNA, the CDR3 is TGTGCCAGCAGCAACAGGGGCAAAATAGAGACCCAGTACTTC. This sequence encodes CASSNRGKIETQYF.

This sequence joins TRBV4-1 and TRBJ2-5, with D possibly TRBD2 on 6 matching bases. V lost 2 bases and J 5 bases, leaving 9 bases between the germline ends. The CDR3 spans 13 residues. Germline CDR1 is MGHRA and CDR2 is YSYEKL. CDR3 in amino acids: CASSQLARETQYF. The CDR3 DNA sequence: TGCGCCAGCAGCCAACTAGCGAGGGAGACCCAGTACTTC.

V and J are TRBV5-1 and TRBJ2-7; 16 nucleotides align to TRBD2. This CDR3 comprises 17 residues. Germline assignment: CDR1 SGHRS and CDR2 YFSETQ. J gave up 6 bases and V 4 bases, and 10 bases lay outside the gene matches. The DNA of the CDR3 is TGCGCCAGCAGCCTGCCAGGGACTAGCGGGGGGGCAGGCGAGCAGTACTTC. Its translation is CASSLPGTSGGAGEQYF. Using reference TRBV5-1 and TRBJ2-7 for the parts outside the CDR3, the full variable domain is KAGVTQTPRYLIKTRGQQVTLSCSPISGHRSVSWYQQTPGQGLQFLFEYFSETQRNKGNFPGRFSGRQFSNSRSEMNVSTLELGDSALYLCASSLPGTSGGAGEQYFGPGTRLTVT.

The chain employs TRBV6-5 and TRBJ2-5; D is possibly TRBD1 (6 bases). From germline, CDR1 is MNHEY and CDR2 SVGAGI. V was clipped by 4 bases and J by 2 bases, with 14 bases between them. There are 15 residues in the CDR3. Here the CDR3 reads CASSSGQLKQETQYF. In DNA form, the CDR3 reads TGTGCCAGCAGTTCCGGACAGCTCAAACAAGAGACCCAGTACTTC.

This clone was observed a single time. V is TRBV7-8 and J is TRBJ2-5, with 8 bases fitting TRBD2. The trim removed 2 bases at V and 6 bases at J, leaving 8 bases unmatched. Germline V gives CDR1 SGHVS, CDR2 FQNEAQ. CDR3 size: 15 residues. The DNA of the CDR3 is TGTGCCAGCAGCTTAAATCGGGGGGGTATCCAGACCCAGTACTTC. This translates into CASSLNRGGIQTQYF. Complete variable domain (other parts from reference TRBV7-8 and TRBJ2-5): GAGVSQSPRYKVAKRGQDVALRCDPISGHVSLFWYQQALGQGPEFLTYFQNEAQLDKSGLPSDRFFAERPEGSVSTLKIQRTQQEDSAVYLCASSLNRGGIQTQYFGPGTRLLVL.